This is a list of T cell receptor beta chains from one sample in a study of PD-1 blockade in mismatch repair-deficient tumors. TCRdb keeps only in-frame clones here, not all; method: immunoSEQ multiplex PCR. The sample has 100,000 to 150,000 clones, 86% seen once. Sample: peripheral blood, taken 44 weeks after starting pembrolizumab. The source of these receptors is an adult with mismatch repair-deficient cancer. The CDR3 runs from the conserved cysteine through the conserved F or W. Fields, in order: CDR3 length, V gene, D gene, J gene, clone size, CDR3 protein, CDR3 DNA. A D gene is named only where the DNA matches it firmly. A row's size may be missing; if present it is once, few, many or a size class.

19	TRBV7-2	.	TRBJ2-6	.	CASSLPGVPGLSGANVLTF	TGTGCCAGCAGCTTACCCGGCGTGCCGGGACTCTCTGGGGCCAACGTCCTGACTTTC
13	TRBV6-4	.	TRBJ1-1	.	CASSEPENTEAFF	TGTGCCAGCAGTGAACCGGAGAACACTGAAGCTTTCTTT
17	TRBV30	TRBD2	TRBJ2-3	once	CAWSSVRTSGFTDTQYF	TGTGCCTGGAGTTCCGTACGGACTAGCGGGTTCACAGATACGCAGTATTTT
15	TRBV4-1	.	TRBJ1-1	.	CASSQDGSEYTEAFF	TGCGCCAGCAGCCAGGACGGTTCAGAGTACACTGAAGCTTTCTTT
17	TRBV14	.	TRBJ2-2	.	CASSQNSPGANTGELFF	TGTGCCAGCAGCCAAAATTCCCCCGGGGCGAACACCGGGGAGCTGTTTTTT
12	TRBV5-1	.	TRBJ2-2	.	CASSFSAGELFF	TGCGCCAGCAGCTTTTCCGCCGGGGAGCTGTTTTTT
16	TRBV15	TRBD1	TRBJ2-3	.	CATSRDRDRVTDTQYF	TGTGCCACCAGCAGAGACCGGGACAGGGTCACAGATACGCAGTATTTT
15	TRBV5-1	TRBD1	TRBJ2-5	.	CASSFQGQGLETQYF	TGCGCCAGCAGCTTTCAGGGACAGGGGCTAGAGACCCAGTACTTC
13	TRBV7-2	.	TRBJ1-2	few	CASSLDGGLGYTF	TGTGCCAGCAGCTTAGATGGGGGGTTGGGCTACACCTTC
16	TRBV5-1	TRBD2	TRBJ2-1	.	CASSISPRGDYNEQFF	TGCGCCAGCAGTATCTCTCCGCGGGGGGATTACAATGAGCAGTTCTTC